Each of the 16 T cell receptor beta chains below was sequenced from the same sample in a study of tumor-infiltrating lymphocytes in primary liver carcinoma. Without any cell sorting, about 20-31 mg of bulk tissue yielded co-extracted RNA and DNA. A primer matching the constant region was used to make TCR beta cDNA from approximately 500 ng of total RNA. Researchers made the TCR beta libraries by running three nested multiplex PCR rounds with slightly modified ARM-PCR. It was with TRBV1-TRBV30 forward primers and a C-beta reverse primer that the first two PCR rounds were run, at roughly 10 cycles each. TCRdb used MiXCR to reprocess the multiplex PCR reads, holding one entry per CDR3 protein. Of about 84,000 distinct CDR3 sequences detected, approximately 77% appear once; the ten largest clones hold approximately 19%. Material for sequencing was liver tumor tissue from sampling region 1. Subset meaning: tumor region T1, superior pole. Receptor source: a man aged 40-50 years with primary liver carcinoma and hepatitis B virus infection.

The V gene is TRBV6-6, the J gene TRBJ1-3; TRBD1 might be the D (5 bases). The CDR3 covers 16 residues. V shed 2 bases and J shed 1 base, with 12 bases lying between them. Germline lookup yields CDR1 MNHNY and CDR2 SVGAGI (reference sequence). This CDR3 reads CASSYDSGTSGNTIYF. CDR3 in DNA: TGTGCCAGCAGTTACGACAGTGGGACTTCTGGAAACACCATATATTTT.

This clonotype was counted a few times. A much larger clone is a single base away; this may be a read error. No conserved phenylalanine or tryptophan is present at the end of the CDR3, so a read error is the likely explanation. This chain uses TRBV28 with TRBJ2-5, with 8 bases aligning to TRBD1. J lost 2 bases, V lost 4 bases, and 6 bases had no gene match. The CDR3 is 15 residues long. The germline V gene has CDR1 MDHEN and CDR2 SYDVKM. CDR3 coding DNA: TGTGCCAGCAGTTCGATAGGACAGGGTCAAGAGACCCAGTACTCC. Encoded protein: CASSSIGQGQETQYS.

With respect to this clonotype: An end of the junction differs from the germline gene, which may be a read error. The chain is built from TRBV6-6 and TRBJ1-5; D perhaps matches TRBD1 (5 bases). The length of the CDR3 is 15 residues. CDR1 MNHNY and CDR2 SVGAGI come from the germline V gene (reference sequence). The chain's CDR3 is CASRAGTDSNQSQHF. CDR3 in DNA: TGTGCCAGCAGAGCCGGGACGGATAGCAATCAGTCCCAGCATTTT.

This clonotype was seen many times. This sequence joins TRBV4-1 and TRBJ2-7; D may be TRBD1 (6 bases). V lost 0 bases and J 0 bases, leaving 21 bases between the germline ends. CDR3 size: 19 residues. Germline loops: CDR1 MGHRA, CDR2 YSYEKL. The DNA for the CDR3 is TGCGCCAGCAGCCAAGAGTCGAGGTGGGACGGGACAAGCTCCTACGAGCAGTACTTC. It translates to CASSQESRWDGTSSYEQYF.

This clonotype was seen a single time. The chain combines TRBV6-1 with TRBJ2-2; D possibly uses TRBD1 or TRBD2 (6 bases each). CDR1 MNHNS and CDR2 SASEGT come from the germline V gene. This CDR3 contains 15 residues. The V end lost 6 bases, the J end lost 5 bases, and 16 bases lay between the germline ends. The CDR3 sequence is CASRGGRLKTGELFF. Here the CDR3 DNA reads TGTGCCAGCAGGGGGGGCAGATTGAAGACCGGGGAGCTGTTTTTT.

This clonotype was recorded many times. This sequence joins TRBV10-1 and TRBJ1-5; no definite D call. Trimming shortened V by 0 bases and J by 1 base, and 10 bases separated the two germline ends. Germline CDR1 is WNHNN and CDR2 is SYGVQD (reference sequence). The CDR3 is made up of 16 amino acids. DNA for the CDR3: TGCGCCAGCAGTGAGTCTTCAGGTCAGAGCAATCAGCCCCAGCATTTT. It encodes CASSESSGQSNQPQHF.

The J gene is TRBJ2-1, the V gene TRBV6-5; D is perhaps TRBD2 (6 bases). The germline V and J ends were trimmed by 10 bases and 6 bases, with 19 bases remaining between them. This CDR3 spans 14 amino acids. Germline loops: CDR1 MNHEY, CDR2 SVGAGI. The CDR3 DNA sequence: TGTGCCAATAACCCGGAGGGCAGGAGCAATGAGCAGTTCTTC. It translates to CANNPEGRSNEQFF.

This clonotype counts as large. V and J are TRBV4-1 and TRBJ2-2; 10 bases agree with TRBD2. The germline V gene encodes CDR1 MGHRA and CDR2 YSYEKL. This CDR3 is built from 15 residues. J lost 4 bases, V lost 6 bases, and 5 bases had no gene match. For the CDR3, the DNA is TGCGCCAGCAGTCTAGCGGGAGATGTCACCGGGGAGCTGTTTTTT. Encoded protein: CASSLAGDVTGELFF.

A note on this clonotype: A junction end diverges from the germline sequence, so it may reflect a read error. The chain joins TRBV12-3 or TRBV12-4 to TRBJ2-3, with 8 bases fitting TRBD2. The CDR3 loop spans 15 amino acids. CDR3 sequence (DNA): TGTACCAGCAGCTTCGGACTAGCTGGGACAGATACGCAGTATTTT. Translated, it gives CTSSFGLAGTDTQYF.

CDR3 sequence (DNA): TGCAGCACCAGCCCACTATCGGCTGAATCCACAGATACGCAGTATTTT. This sequence encodes CSTSPLSAESTDTQYF. V gene TRBV29-1 combines with J gene TRBJ2-3; D ambiguous. Germline V CDR1 and CDR2: SQVTM, ANQGSEA. V lost 8 bases, J lost 2 bases, and 23 bases lay in between. This CDR3 has 16 residues.

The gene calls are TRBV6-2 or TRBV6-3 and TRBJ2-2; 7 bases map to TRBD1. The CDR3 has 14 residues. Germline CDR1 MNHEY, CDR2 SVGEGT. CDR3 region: CGSSPGQETGELFF. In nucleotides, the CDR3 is TGTGGTAGCAGTCCTGGACAGGAGACCGGGGAGCTGTTTTTT.

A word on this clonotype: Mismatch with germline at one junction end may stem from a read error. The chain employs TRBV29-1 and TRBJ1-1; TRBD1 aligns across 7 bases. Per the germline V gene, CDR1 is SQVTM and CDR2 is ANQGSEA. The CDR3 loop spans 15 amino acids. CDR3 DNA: TGCAGCGTGAGGGGGATAGGGGGCGAAGTTACTGGAGCTTTCTTT. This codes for CSVRGIGGEVTGAFF.

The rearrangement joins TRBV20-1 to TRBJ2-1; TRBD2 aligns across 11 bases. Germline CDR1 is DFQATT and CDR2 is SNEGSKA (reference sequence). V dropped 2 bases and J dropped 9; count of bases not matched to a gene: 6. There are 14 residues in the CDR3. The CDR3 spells CSARSTSGSGEQFF. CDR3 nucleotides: TGCAGTGCTAGATCAACTAGCGGGAGTGGTGAGCAGTTCTTC.

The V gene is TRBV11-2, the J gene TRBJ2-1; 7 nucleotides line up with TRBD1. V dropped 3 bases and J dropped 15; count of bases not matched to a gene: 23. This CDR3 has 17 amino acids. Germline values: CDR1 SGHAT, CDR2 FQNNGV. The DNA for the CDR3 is TGTGCCAGCAGCTTGGGGACAGTAGGGAGCTCTTACAATGAGTGGTTCTTC. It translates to CASSLGTVGSSYNEWFF.

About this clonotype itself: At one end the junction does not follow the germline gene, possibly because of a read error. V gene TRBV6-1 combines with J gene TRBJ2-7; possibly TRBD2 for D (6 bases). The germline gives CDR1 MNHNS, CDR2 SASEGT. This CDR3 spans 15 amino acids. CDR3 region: CASSEAGGVTYEQCF. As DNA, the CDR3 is TGTGCGAGCAGTGAAGCGGGCGGGGTGACCTACGAGCAGTGCTTC.

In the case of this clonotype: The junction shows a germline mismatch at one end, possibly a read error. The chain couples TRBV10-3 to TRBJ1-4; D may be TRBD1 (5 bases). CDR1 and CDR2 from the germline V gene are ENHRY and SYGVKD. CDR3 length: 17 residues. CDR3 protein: CAINESNKGQANEKLFF. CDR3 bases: TGTGCCATCAATGAGTCGAACAAGGGGCAAGCTAATGAAAAACTGTTTTTT.